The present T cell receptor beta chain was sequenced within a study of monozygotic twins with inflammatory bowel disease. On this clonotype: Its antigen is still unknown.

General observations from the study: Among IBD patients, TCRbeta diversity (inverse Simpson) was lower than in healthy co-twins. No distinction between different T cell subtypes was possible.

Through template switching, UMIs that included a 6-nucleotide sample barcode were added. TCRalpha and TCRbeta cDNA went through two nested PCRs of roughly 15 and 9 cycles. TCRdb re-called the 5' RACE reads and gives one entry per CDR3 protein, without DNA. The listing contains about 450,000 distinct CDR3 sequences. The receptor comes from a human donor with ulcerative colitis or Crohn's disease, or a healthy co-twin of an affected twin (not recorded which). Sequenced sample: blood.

CDR3 protein: CASSLSRDRGKEGEQYF. The chain is built from TRBV5-1 and TRBJ2-7; the TCRdb call, TRBD1, lacks DNA for checking. CDR1 SGHRS and CDR2 YFSETQ come from the germline V gene. The CDR3 consists of 17 residues.